Listed below are T cell receptor beta chains from one sample, sequenced in a study of CD4 T cells in relation to SARS-CoV-2 and coronaviruses. Libraries were prepared by immunoSEQ multiplex PCR; TCRdb keeps only in-frame clonotypes and omits some of them. The table records around 11,000 clones, 87% of them present only once. The specimen sequenced was naive CD4+ T cells from PBMCs. The source of these receptors is an adult with COVID-19. The CDR3 runs from the conserved cysteine through the conserved F or W. The D gene is left open where the match is weak. Some rows have no size entry. The others give once, few or many, or a class for an expanded clone.

D gene | clone size | J gene | V gene | CDR3 protein | CDR3 DNA
- | - | TRBJ1-3 | TRBV19 | CASSIAGRTHSGNTIYF | TGTGCCAGTAGTATAGCTGGGCGCACCCACTCTGGAAACACCATATATTTT
- | - | TRBJ2-3 | TRBV10-1 | CASSDAPADTQYF | TGCGCCAGCAGTGACGCACCGGCAGATACGCAGTATTTT
- | few | TRBJ1-2 | TRBV5-1 | CASSPAGTNYGYTF | TGCGCCAGCAGCCCGGCGGGCACCAACTATGGCTACACCTTC
TRBD2 | - | TRBJ2-3 | TRBV28 | CASSSGLAGATITDTQYF | TGTGCCAGCAGTTCCGGACTAGCGGGGGCTACGATCACAGATACGCAGTATTTT
TRBD2 | once | TRBJ2-4 | TRBV4-2 | CASSPGLAGASSLAKNIQYF | TGTGCCAGCAGCCCCGGGCTAGCGGGGGCATCTTCATTAGCCAAAAACATTCAGTACTTC
- | - | TRBJ2-7 | TRBV7-8 | CASSFSFSTAGNSYEQYF | TGTGCCAGCAGCTTTTCATTTTCTACAGCCGGAAACTCCTACGAGCAGTACTTC
- | - | TRBJ1-2 | TRBV7-6 | CASSPEVGSNYGYTF | TGTGCCAGCAGCCCCGAGGTCGGATCTAACTATGGCTACACCTTC
- | - | TRBJ2-1 | TRBV19 | CASSILGTTYNEQFF | TGTGCCAGTAGTATATTAGGGACGACCTACAATGAGCAGTTCTTC
TRBD2 | - | TRBJ2-1 | TRBV10-3 | CAISEGLAGGSPYNEQFF | TGTGCCATCAGTGAAGGACTAGCGGGGGGAAGCCCTTACAATGAGCAGTTCTTC
- | - | TRBJ1-5 | TRBV6-2/TRBV6-3 | CASSRGSQPQHF | TGTGCCAGCAGTAGGGGGAGTCAGCCCCAGCATTTT
TRBD1 | - | TRBJ2-7 | TRBV12-5 | CASGPDRVYEQYF | TGTGCTAGTGGTCCTGACAGGGTCTACGAGCAGTACTTC
- | - | TRBJ1-1 | TRBV3-1/TRBV3-2 | CASSHGQLNTEAFF | TGTGCCAGCAGCCATGGGCAGCTGAACACTGAAGCTTTCTTT
- | once | TRBJ2-7 | TRBV7-8 | CASSLDRIHEQYF | TGTGCCAGCAGCTTAGACAGGATACACGAGCAGTACTTC
- | once | TRBJ2-5 | TRBV5-4 | CASNNRGPLGTQYF | TGTGCCAGCAACAATCGGGGCCCGCTGGGGACCCAGTACTTC
- | few | TRBJ1-5 | TRBV6-2/TRBV6-3 | CASSLAPGGGGNQPQHF | TGTGCCAGCAGTTTGGCCCCTGGGGGGGGCGGCAATCAGCCCCAGCATTTT
TRBD2 | - | TRBJ2-7 | TRBV7-2 | CASSKAGGSYEQYF | TGTGCCAGCAGCAAAGCGGGGGGTAGCTACGAGCAGTACTTC
TRBD2 | - | TRBJ2-1 | TRBV19 | CASSGRSGTSGEQFF | TGTGCCAGTAGCGGACGATCCGGGACTAGCGGTGAGCAGTTCTTC
- | - | TRBJ2-5 | TRBV19 | CASSIDPGTETQYF | TGTGCCAGTAGTATAGATCCAGGGACAGAGACCCAGTACTTC
TRBD1 | - | TRBJ1-5 | TRBV6-2/TRBV6-3 | CASSLTGGRNQPQHF | TGTGCCAGCAGTTTGACAGGGGGCCGGAATCAGCCCCAGCATTTT
TRBD1 | once | TRBJ2-7 | TRBV29-1 | CSVGDRAHEQYF | TGCAGCGTCGGGGACAGGGCGCACGAGCAGTACTTC
- | - | TRBJ2-2 | TRBV29-1 | CSVGRYPNTGELFF | TGCAGCGTTGGAAGGTACCCGAACACCGGGGAGCTGTTTTTT
TRBD2 | - | TRBJ2-7 | TRBV19 | CASSIGGVRTSEQYF | TGTGCCAGTAGTATCGGGGGGGTGAGAACCTCCGAGCAGTACTTC
- | - | TRBJ1-5 | TRBV7-6 | CASSQIIGGQPQHF | TGTGCCAGCAGCCAAATCATCGGAGGGCAGCCCCAGCATTTT
TRBD2 | - | TRBJ2-2 | TRBV7-6 | CASSPWPAGGTGELFF | TGTGCCAGCAGCCCCTGGCCAGCGGGGGGGACCGGGGAGCTGTTTTTT
- | - | TRBJ1-5 | TRBV19 | CASSSPTSRYQPQHF | TGTGCCAGTAGTAGCCCGACAAGTCGGTATCAGCCCCAGCATTTT
- | - | TRBJ2-7 | TRBV2 | CASSRPTGYEQYF | TGTGCCAGCAGTCGACCAACAGGGTACGAGCAGTACTTC
- | - | TRBJ2-4 | TRBV21-1 | CASSKVEIQYF | TGTGCCAGCAGCAAAGTAGAAATTCAGTACTTC
TRBD2 | - | TRBJ2-1 | TRBV5-6 | CASSTRRGTSNGEQFF | TGTGCCAGCAGCACGCGCCGCGGGACTAGTAATGGTGAGCAGTTCTTC
- | - | TRBJ2-3 | TRBV19 | CASSITTSTDTQYF | TGTGCCAGTAGTATAACCACTAGCACAGATACGCAGTATTTT
- | - | TRBJ2-7 | TRBV3-1/TRBV3-2 | CASSQIPYEQYF | TGTGCCAGCAGCCAAATCCCATACGAGCAGTACTTC
- | - | TRBJ1-2 | TRBV6-5 | CASAEGTLNYGYTF | TGTGCCAGCGCCGAGGGGACCCTTAACTATGGCTACACCTTC
- | - | TRBJ1-3 | TRBV7-9 | CASSGRVLGNTIYF | TGTGCCAGCAGCGGCAGGGTCCTCGGAAACACCATATATTTT
- | - | TRBJ2-7 | TRBV29-1 | CSVQTGPYEQYF | TGCAGCGTCCAGACAGGACCATACGAGCAGTACTTC
- | - | TRBJ2-7 | TRBV19 | CASSISSGQGTYEQYF | TGTGCCAGTAGTATATCATCGGGGCAGGGGACCTACGAGCAGTACTTC
TRBD1 | - | TRBJ2-7 | TRBV11-3 | CASSYRGGTGAREQYF | TGTGCCAGCAGCTATAGGGGGGGGACAGGGGCGCGGGAGCAGTACTTC
- | - | TRBJ1-5 | TRBV28 | CASSLTGSGGSGNQPQHF | TGTGCCAGCAGTTTAACGGGGTCCGGGGGAAGCGGCAATCAGCCCCAGCATTTT
- | - | TRBJ1-1 | TRBV30 | CAWRDRLWGAEAFF | TGTGCCTGGAGGGACCGGCTGTGGGGCGCTGAAGCTTTCTTT
TRBD1 | - | TRBJ1-1 | TRBV5-1 | CASSLEGTGGWRTEAFF | TGCGCCAGCAGCTTGGAGGGGACAGGGGGCTGGAGGACTGAAGCTTTCTTT
- | - | TRBJ2-1 | TRBV5-6 | CATGGRSYNEQFF | TGTGCCACCGGGGGGCGTTCCTACAATGAGCAGTTCTTC
- | - | TRBJ1-1 | TRBV11-3 | CASSLGPQVMSTEAFF | TGTGCCAGCAGCTTAGGACCCCAGGTGATGAGCACTGAAGCTTTCTTT
- | once | TRBJ2-7 | TRBV7-8 | CASGRHGGDEKEQYF | TGTGCCAGCGGGCGCCATGGAGGGGACGAGAAGGAGCAGTACTTC